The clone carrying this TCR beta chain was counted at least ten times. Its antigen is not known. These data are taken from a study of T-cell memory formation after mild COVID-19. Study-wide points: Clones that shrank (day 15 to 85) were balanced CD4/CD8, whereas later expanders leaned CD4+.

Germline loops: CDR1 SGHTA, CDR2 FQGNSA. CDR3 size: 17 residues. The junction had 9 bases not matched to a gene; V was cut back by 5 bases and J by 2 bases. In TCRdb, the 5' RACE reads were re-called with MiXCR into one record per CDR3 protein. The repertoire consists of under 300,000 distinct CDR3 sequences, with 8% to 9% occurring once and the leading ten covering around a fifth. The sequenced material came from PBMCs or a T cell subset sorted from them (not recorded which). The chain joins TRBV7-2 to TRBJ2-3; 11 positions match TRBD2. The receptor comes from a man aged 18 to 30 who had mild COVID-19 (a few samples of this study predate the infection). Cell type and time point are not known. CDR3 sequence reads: CASSPWTSGYYTDTQYF. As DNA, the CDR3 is TGTGCCAGCAGCCCTTGGACTAGCGGGTATTACACAGATACGCAGTATTTT.